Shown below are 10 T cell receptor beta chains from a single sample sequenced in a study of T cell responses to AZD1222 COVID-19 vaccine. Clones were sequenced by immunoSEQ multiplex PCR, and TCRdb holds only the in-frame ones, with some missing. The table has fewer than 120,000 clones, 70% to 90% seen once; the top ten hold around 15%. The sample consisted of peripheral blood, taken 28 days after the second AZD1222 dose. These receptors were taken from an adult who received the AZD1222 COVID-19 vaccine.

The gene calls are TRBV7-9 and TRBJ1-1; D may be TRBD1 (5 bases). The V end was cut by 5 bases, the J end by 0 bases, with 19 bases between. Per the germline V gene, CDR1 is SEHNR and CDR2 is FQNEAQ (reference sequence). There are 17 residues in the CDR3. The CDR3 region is CASSLPGTLRLNTEAFF. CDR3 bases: TGTGCCAGCAGCCTGCCCGGGACTCTAAGATTGAACACTGAAGCTTTCTTT.

The CDR3 is CASSNSGTIYF. The DNA of the CDR3 is TGTGCCAGCAGTAATAGTGGCACCATATATTTT. The gene calls are TRBV6-5 and TRBJ1-3; D gene uncertain. The CDR3 consists of 11 residues. V lost 5 bases and J 9 bases, leaving 8 bases between the germline ends. Germline V gene sequence: CDR1 MNHEY, CDR2 SVGAGI.

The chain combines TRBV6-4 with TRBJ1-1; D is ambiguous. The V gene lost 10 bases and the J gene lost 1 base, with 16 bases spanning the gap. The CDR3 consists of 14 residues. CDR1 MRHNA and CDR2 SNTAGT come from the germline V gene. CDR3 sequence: CATRTSPANTEAFF. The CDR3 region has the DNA TGTGCCACCCGGACCTCTCCGGCGAACACTGAAGCTTTCTTT.

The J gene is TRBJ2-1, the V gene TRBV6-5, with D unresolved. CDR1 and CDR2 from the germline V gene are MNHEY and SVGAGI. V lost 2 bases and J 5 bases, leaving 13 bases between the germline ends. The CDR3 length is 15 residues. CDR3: CASSYQAPGDNEQFF. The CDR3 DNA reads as TGTGCCAGCAGTTACCAAGCGCCTGGGGACAATGAGCAGTTCTTC.

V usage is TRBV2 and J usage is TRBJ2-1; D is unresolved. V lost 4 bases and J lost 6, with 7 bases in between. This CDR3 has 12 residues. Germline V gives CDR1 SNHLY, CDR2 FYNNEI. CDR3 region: CASSGLFNEQFF. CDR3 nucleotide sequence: TGTGCCAGCAGTGGTCTTTTCAATGAGCAGTTCTTC.

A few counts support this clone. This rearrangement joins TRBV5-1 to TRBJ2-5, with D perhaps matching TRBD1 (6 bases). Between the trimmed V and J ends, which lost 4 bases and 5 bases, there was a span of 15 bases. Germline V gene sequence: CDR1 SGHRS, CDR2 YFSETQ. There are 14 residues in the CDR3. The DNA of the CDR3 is TGCGCCAGCAGCCCCGCCAGGGGACGTGAGACCCAGTACTTC. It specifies CASSPARGRETQYF.

The CDR3 region is CASSLRGNPYEQYF. As DNA, the CDR3 is TGTGCCAGCAGCTTGAGGGGGAACCCTTACGAGCAGTACTTC. The J gene is TRBJ2-7, the V gene TRBV5-6, with D maybe TRBD1 (6 bases). V was pared by 1 base and J by 4 bases, with 12 bases between. Germline CDR1 is SGHDT and CDR2 is YYEEEE. CDR3 size: 14 residues. The whole variable domain, filled in from reference TRBV5-6 and TRBJ2-7, reads DAGVTQSPTHLIKTRGQQVTLRCSPKSGHDTVSWYQQALGQGPQFIFQYYEEEERQRGNFPDRFSGHQFPNYSSELNVNALLLGDSALYLCASSLRGNPYEQYFGPGTRLTVT.

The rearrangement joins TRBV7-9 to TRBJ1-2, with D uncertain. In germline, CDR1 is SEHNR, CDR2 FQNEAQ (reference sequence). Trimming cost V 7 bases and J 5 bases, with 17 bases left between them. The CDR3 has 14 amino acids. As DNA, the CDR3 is TGTGCCAGCACCCCGGGGAACAGCGATTATGGCTACACCTTC. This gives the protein CASTPGNSDYGYTF.

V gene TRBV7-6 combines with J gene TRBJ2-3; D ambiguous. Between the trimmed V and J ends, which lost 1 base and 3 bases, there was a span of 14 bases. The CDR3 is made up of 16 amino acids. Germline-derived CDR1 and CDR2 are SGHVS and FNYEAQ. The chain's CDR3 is CASSLGPLYWTDTQYF. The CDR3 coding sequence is TGTGCCAGCAGCTTAGGCCCCTTATACTGGACAGATACGCAGTATTTT.

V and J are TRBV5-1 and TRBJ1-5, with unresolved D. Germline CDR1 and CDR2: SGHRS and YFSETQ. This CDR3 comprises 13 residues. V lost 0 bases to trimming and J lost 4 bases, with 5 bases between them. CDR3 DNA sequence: TGCGCCAGCAGCTTGGCCCAGAATCAGCCCCAGCATTTT. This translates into CASSLAQNQPQHF.